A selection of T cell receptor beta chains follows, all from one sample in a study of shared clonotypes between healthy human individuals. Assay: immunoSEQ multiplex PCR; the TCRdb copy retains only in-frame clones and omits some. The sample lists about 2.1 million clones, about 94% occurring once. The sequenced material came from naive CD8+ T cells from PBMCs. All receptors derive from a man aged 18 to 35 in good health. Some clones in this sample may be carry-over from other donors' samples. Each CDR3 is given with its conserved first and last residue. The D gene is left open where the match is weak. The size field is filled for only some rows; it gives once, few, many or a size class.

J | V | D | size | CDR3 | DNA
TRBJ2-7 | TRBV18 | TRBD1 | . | CASSPERGQTYEQYF | TGTGCCAGCTCACCGGAGAGGGGACAGACGTACGAGCAGTACTTC
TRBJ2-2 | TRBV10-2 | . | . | CASRTYTGELFF | TGCGCCAGCCGGACCTACACCGGGGAGCTGTTTTTT
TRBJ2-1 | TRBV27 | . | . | CASSLRPWGVSSNEQFF | TGTGCCAGCAGTCTTCGCCCGTGGGGAGTATCTTCCAATGAGCAGTTCTTC
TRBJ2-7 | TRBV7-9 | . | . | CASSSLGAISSYEQYF | TGTGCCAGCAGCTCGCTGGGGGCTATCAGCTCCTACGAGCAGTACTTC
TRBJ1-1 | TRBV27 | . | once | CASRSGGTEAFF | TGTGCCAGCAGGTCGGGCGGCACTGAAGCTTTCTTT
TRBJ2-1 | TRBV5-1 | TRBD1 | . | CASSITGGREQFF | TGCGCCAGCAGCATCACAGGGGGACGTGAGCAGTTCTTC
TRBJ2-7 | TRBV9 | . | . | CASSVDDRYEQYF | TGTGCCAGCAGCGTAGACGACAGGTACGAGCAGTACTTC
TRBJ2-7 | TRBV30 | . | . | CAWSFGRSEQYF | TGTGCCTGGAGCTTTGGTAGATCCGAGCAGTACTTC
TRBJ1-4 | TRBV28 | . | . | CASSLETRGEKLFF | TGTGCCAGCAGTCTCGAAACCAGGGGTGAAAAACTGTTTTTT
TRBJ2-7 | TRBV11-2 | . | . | CASSLGGTYEQYF | TGTGCCAGCAGCTTAGGGGGGACGTACGAGCAGTACTTC
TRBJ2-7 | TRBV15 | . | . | CATARGAGSYEQYF | TGTGCCACCGCACGGGGTGCAGGCTCCTACGAGCAGTACTTC
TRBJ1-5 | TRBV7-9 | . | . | CASSLGASNQPQHF | TGTGCCAGCAGCTTAGGGGCGAGCAATCAGCCCCAGCATTTT
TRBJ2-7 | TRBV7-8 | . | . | CASSRGADSLYEQYF | TGTGCCAGCAGCCGAGGGGCGGATTCACTGTACGAGCAGTACTTC
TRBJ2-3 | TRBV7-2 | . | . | CASSWNPRGTSTDTRYF | TGTGCCAGCAGCTGGAACCCGCGGGGTACTAGCACAGATACGCGGTATTTT
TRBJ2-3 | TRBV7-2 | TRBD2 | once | CASSLVGLAGATDTQYF | TGTGCCAGCAGCTTAGTCGGGCTAGCGGGAGCCACAGATACGCAGTATTTT
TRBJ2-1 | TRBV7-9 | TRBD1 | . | CASSSLDRGNYNEQFF | TGTGCCAGCAGCTCGTTGGACAGGGGTAACTACAATGAGCAGTTCTTC
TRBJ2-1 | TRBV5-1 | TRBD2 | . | CASSPLSLAGGVYRDRFF | TGCGCCAGCAGCCCCTTATCACTAGCGGGAGGGGTTTATAGGGATCGGTTCTTC
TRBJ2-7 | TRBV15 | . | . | CATRRAGASYEQYF | TGTGCCACCCGTCGGGCAGGAGCTTCCTACGAGCAGTACTTC
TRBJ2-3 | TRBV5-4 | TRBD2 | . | CASSPGLAHADTQYF | TGTGCCAGCAGCCCCGGACTAGCGCATGCAGATACGCAGTATTTT
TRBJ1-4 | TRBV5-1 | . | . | CASSSFWEGMGPSNEKLFF | TGCGCCAGCAGCTCGTTCTGGGAAGGCATGGGGCCGTCGAATGAAAAACTGTTTTTT
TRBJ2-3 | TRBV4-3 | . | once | CASSQVIGVDTQYF | TGCGCCAGCAGCCAAGTGATCGGGGTGGATACGCAGTATTTT
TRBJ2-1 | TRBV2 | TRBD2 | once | CASGTSGSFSYNEQFF | TGTGCCAGCGGAACTAGCGGGAGTTTTTCCTACAATGAGCAGTTCTTC
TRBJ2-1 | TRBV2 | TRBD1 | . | CASSDKPVGTGAYNEQFF | TGTGCCAGCAGTGACAAGCCGGTAGGGACAGGGGCCTACAATGAGCAGTTCTTC
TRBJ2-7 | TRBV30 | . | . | CAWNLHLPVDEQYF | TGTGCCTGGAACCTGCATCTCCCTGTAGACGAGCAGTACTTC
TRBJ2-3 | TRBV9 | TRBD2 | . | CASSVVPSGTTDTQYF | TGTGCCAGCAGCGTAGTCCCTAGCGGGACAACAGATACGCAGTATTTT
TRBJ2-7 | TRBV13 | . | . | CASSFARGHEQYF | TGTGCCAGCAGCTTTGCCAGGGGCCACGAGCAGTACTTC
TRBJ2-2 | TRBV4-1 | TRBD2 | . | CASSQALSLAGVLGGELFF | TGCGCCAGCAGCCAAGCACTGTCGCTAGCGGGAGTTCTTGGCGGGGAGCTGTTTTTT
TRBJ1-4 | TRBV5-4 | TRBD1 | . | CASSLGPGQGVPNEKLFF | TGTGCCAGCAGCCTTGGTCCAGGACAGGGGGTCCCTAATGAAAAACTGTTTTTT
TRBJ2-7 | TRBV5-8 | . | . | CASSPVGPYEQYF | TGTGCCAGCAGCCCCGTGGGTCCCTACGAGCAGTACTTC
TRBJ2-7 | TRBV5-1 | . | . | CASSLGGEQYF | TGCGCCAGCAGCTTGGGAGGTGAGCAGTACTTC
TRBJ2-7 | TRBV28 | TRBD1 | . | CASSFLGQGYEQYF | TGTGCCAGCAGTTTTCTGGGACAGGGCTACGAGCAGTACTTC
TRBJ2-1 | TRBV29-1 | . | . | CSALGEGLIWKANNEQFF | TGCAGCGCCCTTGGAGAGGGCTTGATCTGGAAGGCCAACAATGAGCAGTTCTTC
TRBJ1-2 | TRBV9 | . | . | CASSVSRAPYGYTF | TGTGCCAGCAGCGTCTCCAGGGCCCCCTATGGCTACACCTTC